Listed here are 20 T cell receptor beta chains from one sample, sequenced in a study of T cell changes during pregnancy in multiple sclerosis. Profiled with immunoSEQ multiplex PCR; TCRdb holds only in-frame clones, not every one. The sample holds about 64,000 clones; around 96% are singletons and the top ten take roughly 2.3%. The material was CD8+ T cells from peripheral blood mononuclear cells, obtained after pregnancy. Every receptor here comes from a female donor with multiple sclerosis, enrolled in a pregnancy study.

The chain carries TRBV5-6 and TRBJ2-2; D might be TRBD1 (5 bases). The CDR3 sequence is 14 residues long. The V and J ends lost 0 bases and 4 bases respectively, with 7 bases between them. Germline CDR1 is SGHDT and CDR2 is YYEEEE. The CDR3 sequence is CASSLGGGTGELFF. The CDR3 region has the DNA TGTGCCAGCAGCTTGGGGGGCGGCACCGGGGAGCTGTTTTTT.

The chain combines TRBV4-3 with TRBJ2-7; 8 bases map to TRBD1. CDR1 LGHNA and CDR2 YSLEER come from the germline V gene. The CDR3 runs 14 residues. The V segment lost 4 bases and the J segment 2 bases; nucleotides outside the gene matches: 4. The CDR3 spells CASSPGTGAYEQYF. CDR3 in DNA: TGCGCCAGCAGCCCTGGGACAGGTGCCTACGAGCAGTACTTC.

The table lists this clone with a few counts. The chain carries TRBV7-9 and TRBJ2-7; 9 positions agree with TRBD1. There are 16 residues in the CDR3. Germline V gene data show CDR1 as SEHNR and CDR2 as FQNEAQ (reference sequence). J lost 1 base, V lost 5 bases, and 9 bases had no gene match. The CDR3 DNA follows: TGTGCCAGCAGCCTCCCCCCCGGGACAGGGTCCTACGAGCAGTACTTC. This codes for CASSLPPGTGSYEQYF.

The chain has TRBV27 and TRBJ2-7; the D gene is possibly TRBD1 (5 bases). The CDR3 runs to 13 residues. Trimming cost V 1 base and J 4 bases, with 8 bases left between them. Germline assignment: CDR1 MNHEY and CDR2 SMNVEV (reference sequence). Here the CDR3 reads CASSLYQGYEQYF. CDR3 nucleotide sequence: TGTGCCAGCAGTTTATACCAGGGATACGAGCAGTACTTC.

This chain connects TRBV5-6 to TRBJ2-2; the D gene is possibly TRBD1 (6 bases). The CDR3 is 14 residues long. Germline V CDR1 and CDR2: SGHDT, YYEEEE. The V end lost 2 bases, the J end lost 4 bases, and 9 bases lay between the germline ends. CDR3 in DNA: TGTGCCAGCAGCTTCGGCAGGGGCACCGGGGAGCTGTTTTTT. Translated: CASSFGRGTGELFF.

The V call is TRBV29-1, the J call TRBJ2-7, with 7 positions matching TRBD2. After removal of 8 bases from V and 2 bases from J, the junction contained 12 bases not matched to a gene. The CDR3 consists of 14 residues. From germline, CDR1 is SQVTM and CDR2 ANQGSEA. CDR3 nucleotides: TGCAGCCCCTGCGGCCAGGGAGGGCCCTACGAGCAGTACTTC. Its translation: CSPCGQGGPYEQYF.

The chain uses TRBV7-9 and TRBJ1-3; D may be TRBD1 (5 bases). From germline, CDR1 is SEHNR and CDR2 FQNEAQ (reference sequence). V lost 1 base and J lost 0, with 10 bases in between. CDR3 length: 16 amino acids. CDR3: CASSLVETDSGNTIYF. CDR3 nucleotide sequence: TGTGCCAGCAGCTTAGTTGAGACAGACTCTGGAAACACCATATATTTT.

The chain couples TRBV5-1 to TRBJ2-5; TRBD1 matches 7 bases. This CDR3 is 14 amino acids long. Looked up from germline, CDR1 is SGHRS and CDR2 is YFSETQ. The V gene end was trimmed by 5 bases and the J gene end by 5 bases; junction bases not matched to a gene: 9. For the CDR3, the DNA is TGCGCCAGCAGATGGGAGAGCAGGGGGGAGACCCAGTACTTC. Protein: CASRWESRGETQYF.

The chain links TRBV15 to TRBJ2-5; 10 bases match TRBD2. CDR1 and CDR2 (germline): LNHNV, YYDKDF (reference sequence). After removal of 0 bases from V and 4 bases from J, the junction contained 8 bases not matched to a gene. CDR3 length: 17 residues. The DNA of the CDR3 is TGTGCCACCAGCAGAGATGGGCTAGCGGGAGTGAGAGAGACCCAGTACTTC. Residues: CATSRDGLAGVRETQYF.

The chain carries TRBV2 and TRBJ2-7; the D gene is possibly TRBD1 (5 bases). The germline V and J ends were trimmed by 3 bases and 0 bases, with 18 bases remaining between them. This CDR3 has 17 amino acids. Germline CDR1 and CDR2: SNHLY and FYNNEI. Written as DNA, the CDR3 is TGTGCCAGCAGTGAGGGCAGGGTGGTTTCCCCCTCCTACGAGCAGTACTTC. This gives the protein CASSEGRVVSPSYEQYF.

This chain connects TRBV19 to TRBJ1-5; D gene unclear. The V gene lost 7 bases and the J gene lost 0 bases, with 10 bases spanning the gap. The CDR3 spans 14 residues. Germline CDR1 reads LNHDA; CDR2 reads SQIVND (reference sequence). The CDR3 DNA reads as TGTGCCAGTAAGGAACACTATAGCAATCAGCCCCAGCATTTT. Encoded protein: CASKEHYSNQPQHF.

The rearrangement joins TRBV7-9 to TRBJ2-3, with TRBD2 identical over 10 bases. Germline V gene lookup returns CDR1 SEHNR and CDR2 FQNEAQ (reference sequence). There are 19 residues in the CDR3. V lost 7 bases and J lost 4; bases outside the gene matches: 20. The CDR3 region is CASITPRGTSDVAADTQYF. The DNA of the CDR3 is TGTGCCAGCATTACCCCTCGGGGGACTAGCGACGTCGCGGCAGATACGCAGTATTTT.

This sequence joins TRBV27 and TRBJ2-1; D ambiguous. The CDR3 is made up of 15 amino acids. The germline V gene encodes CDR1 MNHEY and CDR2 SMNVEV (reference sequence). V lost 4 bases to trimming and J lost 2 bases, with 12 bases between them. The CDR3 nucleotides read TGTGCCAGCAGTTCCCCGACTGCTGCCTACAATGAGCAGTTCTTC. It is translated as CASSSPTAAYNEQFF.

The rearrangement uses TRBV4-1 and TRBJ2-7; D is perhaps TRBD2 (6 bases). This CDR3 has 15 residues. Per germline, CDR1 MGHRA and CDR2 YSYEKL. Trimming left V 0 bases short and J 4 bases short, with 13 bases between. This CDR3 is CASSQDRRLGYEQYF. The CDR3 DNA follows: TGCGCCAGCAGCCAAGATCGCAGACTAGGGTACGAGCAGTACTTC.

This chain links TRBV29-1 with TRBJ1-2; 8 positions agree with TRBD1. Germline V CDR1 and CDR2: SQVTM, ANQGSEA. The J segment lost 3 bases and the V segment lost 8 bases, leaving 5 bases of the junction unmatched. The CDR3 totals 12 residues. The CDR3 protein is CSSETGDYGYTF. CDR3 bases: TGCAGCTCCGAGACAGGGGACTATGGCTACACCTTC.

The V call is TRBV27, the J call TRBJ2-7, with 9 nucleotides matching TRBD2. CDR1 and CDR2 (germline): MNHEY, SMNVEV (reference sequence). The V and J ends lost 5 bases and 5 bases, in that order; junction bases with no gene match: 7. CDR3 size: 14 residues. CDR3 protein: CASSQRGLAHEQYF. The CDR3 DNA reads TGTGCCAGCAGTCAAAGGGGACTAGCCCACGAGCAGTACTTC.

V gene TRBV27 combines with J gene TRBJ1-2, with a weak D call TRBD1 (6 bases). Trimming removed 6 bases at V and 4 bases at J, with 18 bases between. Germline V gives CDR1 MNHEY, CDR2 SMNVEV (reference sequence). The length of the CDR3 is 15 residues. The CDR3 loop is CASSPGHTGGYGYTF. Written as DNA, the CDR3 is TGTGCCAGCAGCCCGGGACACACGGGGGGCTATGGCTACACCTTC.

This chain links TRBV7-9 with TRBJ2-7; 15 bases fit TRBD2. CDR3 length: 19 residues. Germline V CDR1 and CDR2: SEHNR, FQNEAQ (reference sequence). The V segment lost 3 bases and the J segment 0 bases; nucleotides outside the gene matches: 9. CDR3 DNA sequence: TGTGCCAGCAGCTTCCTAGGGACTAGCGGGAGGACGAACTCCTACGAGCAGTACTTC. This translates into CASSFLGTSGRTNSYEQYF.

This chain joins TRBV4-2 and TRBJ1-1; D is undetermined. CDR1 is LGHNA, CDR2 YNFKEQ, per germline. Trimming left V 0 bases short and J 1 base short, with 3 bases between. The CDR3 runs 13 residues. The CDR3 sequence is CASSQDRNTEAFF. The CDR3, as DNA: TGTGCCAGCAGCCAAGATCGGAACACTGAAGCTTTCTTT.

The chain employs TRBV27 and TRBJ1-2, with 8 positions matching TRBD1. The germline CDR1 and CDR2 sequences are MNHEY and SMNVEV (reference sequence). This CDR3 has 16 amino acids. After removal of 6 bases from V and 3 bases from J, the junction contained 12 bases not matched to a gene. CDR3 loop: CASSTRTGTFDYGYTF. The CDR3 region has the DNA TGTGCCAGCAGCACTAGGACAGGGACGTTTGACTATGGCTACACCTTC.